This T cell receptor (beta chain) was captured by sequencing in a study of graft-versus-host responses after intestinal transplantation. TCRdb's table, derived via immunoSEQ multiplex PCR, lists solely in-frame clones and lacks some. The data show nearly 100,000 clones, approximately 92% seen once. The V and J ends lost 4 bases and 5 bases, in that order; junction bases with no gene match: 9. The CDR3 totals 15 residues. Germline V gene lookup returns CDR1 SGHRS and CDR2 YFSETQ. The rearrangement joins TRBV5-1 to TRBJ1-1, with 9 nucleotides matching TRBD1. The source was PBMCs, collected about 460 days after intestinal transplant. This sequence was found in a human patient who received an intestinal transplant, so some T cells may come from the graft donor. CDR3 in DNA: TGCGCCAGCAGCGATCCGGGACAGGGAGGGACTGAAGCTTTCTTT. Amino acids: CASSDPGQGGTEAFF.